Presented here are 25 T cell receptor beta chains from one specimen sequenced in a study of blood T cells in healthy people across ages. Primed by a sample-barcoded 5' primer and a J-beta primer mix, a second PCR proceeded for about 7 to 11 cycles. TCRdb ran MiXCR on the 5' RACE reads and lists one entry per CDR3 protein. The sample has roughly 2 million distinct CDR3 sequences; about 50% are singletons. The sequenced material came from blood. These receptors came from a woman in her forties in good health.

DNA of the CDR3: TGCAGTGCAGACACTAGCGGGGGGGGTGATGAGCAGTTCTTC. As protein: CSADTSGGGDEQFF. The V call is TRBV20-1, the J call TRBJ2-1; 13 nucleotides align to TRBD2. The CDR3 runs 14 residues. J gave up 8 bases and V 6 bases, and 7 bases lay outside the gene matches. Per the germline V gene, CDR1 is DFQATT and CDR2 is SNEGSKA (reference sequence).

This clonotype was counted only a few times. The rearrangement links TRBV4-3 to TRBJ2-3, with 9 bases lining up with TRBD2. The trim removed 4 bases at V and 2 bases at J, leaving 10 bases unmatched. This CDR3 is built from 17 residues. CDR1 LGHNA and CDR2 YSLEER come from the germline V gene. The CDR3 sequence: CASSLRMTSGPTDTQYF. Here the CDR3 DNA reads TGCGCCAGCAGCCTTCGAATGACTAGCGGACCCACAGATACGCAGTATTTT.

In DNA form, the CDR3 reads TGCAGTGCTAGACGTCCGGGACCCCATCAAGAGACCCAGTACTTC. Its protein product is CSARRPGPHQETQYF. The chain joins TRBV20-1 to TRBJ2-5; D is possibly TRBD1 or TRBD2 (5 bases each). This CDR3 is built from 15 residues. Per germline, CDR1 DFQATT and CDR2 SNEGSKA (reference sequence). V dropped 2 bases and J dropped 2 bases, with 15 bases sitting between them.

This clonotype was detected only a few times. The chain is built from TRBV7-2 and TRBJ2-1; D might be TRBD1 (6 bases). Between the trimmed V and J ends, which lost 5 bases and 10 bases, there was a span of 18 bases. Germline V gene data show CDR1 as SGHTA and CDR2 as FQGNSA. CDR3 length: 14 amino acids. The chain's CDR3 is CASSLTSSTGEQFF. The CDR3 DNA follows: TGTGCCAGCAGCCTTACTAGTTCTACAGGGGAGCAGTTCTTC.

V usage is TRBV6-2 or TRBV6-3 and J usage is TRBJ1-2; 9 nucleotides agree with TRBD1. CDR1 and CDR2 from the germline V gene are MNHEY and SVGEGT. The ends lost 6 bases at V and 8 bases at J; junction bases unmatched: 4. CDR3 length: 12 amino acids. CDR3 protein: CASRDRGFGYTF. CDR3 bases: TGTGCCAGCAGAGACAGGGGGTTCGGCTACACCTTC.

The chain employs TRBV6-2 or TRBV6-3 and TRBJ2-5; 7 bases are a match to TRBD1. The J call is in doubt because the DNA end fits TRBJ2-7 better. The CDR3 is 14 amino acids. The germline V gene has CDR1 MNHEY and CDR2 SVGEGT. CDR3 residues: CASSSDRDSDEQYF. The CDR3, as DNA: TGTGCCAGCAGTTCAGACAGGGATAGTGACGAGCAGTACTTC.

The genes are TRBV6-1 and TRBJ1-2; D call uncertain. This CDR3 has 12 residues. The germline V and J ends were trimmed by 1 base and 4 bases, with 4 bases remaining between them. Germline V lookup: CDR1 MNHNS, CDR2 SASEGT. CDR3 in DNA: TGTGCCAGCAGTGAAGAGAGCTATGGCTACACCTTC. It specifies CASSEESYGYTF.

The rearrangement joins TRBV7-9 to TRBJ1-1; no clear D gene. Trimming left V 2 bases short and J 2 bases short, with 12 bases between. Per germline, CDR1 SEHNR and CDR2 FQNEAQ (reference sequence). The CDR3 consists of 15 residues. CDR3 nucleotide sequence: TGTGCCAGCAGCTTATTTCGAACGACAAACACTGAAGCTTTCTTT. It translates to CASSLFRTTNTEAFF.

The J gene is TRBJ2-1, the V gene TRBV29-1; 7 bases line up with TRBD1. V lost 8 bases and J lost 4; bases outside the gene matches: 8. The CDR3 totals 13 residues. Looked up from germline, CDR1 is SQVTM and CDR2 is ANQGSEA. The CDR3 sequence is CSSILDRYNEQFF. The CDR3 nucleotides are TGCAGCTCTATATTGGACAGGTACAATGAGCAGTTCTTC.

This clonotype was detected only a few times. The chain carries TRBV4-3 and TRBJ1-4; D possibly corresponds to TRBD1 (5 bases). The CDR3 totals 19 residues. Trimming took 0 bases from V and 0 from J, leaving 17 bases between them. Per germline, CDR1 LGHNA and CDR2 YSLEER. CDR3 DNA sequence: TGCGCCAGCAGCCAAGAGAACAGGAACACCCCAGCAACTAATGAAAAACTGTTTTTT. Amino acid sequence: CASSQENRNTPATNEKLFF.

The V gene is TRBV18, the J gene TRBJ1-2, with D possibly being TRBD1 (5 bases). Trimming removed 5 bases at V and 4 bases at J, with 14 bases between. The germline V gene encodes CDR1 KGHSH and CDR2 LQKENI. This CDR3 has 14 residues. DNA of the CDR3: TGTGCCAGCTCAACCTCGACAGAACCCTATGGCTACACCTTC. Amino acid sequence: CASSTSTEPYGYTF.

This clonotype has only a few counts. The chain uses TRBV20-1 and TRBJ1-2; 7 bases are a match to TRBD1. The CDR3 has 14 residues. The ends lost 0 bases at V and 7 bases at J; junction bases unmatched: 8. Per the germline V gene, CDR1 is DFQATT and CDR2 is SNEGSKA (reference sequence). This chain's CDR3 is CSAREPTGYSGYTF. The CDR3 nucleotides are TGCAGTGCTAGAGAGCCGACAGGGTACAGTGGCTACACCTTC.

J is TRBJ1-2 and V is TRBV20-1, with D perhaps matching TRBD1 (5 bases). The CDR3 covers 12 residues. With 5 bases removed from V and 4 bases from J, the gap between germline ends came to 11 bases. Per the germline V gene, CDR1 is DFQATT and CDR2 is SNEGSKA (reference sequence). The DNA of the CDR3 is TGCAGTGCTCCAGGGTATGGCTATGGCTACACCTTC. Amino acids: CSAPGYGYGYTF.

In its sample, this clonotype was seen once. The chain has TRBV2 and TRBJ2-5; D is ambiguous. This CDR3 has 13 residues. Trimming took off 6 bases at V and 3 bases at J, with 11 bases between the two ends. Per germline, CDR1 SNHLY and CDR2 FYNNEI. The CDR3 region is CASRALGEETQYF. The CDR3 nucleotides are TGTGCCAGCAGAGCCCTAGGAGAAGAGACCCAGTACTTC.

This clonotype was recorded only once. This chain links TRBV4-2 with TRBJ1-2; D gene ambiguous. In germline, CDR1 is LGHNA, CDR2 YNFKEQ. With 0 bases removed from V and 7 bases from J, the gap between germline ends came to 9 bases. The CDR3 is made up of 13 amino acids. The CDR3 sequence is CASSQEKPSGYTF. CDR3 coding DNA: TGTGCCAGCAGCCAAGAGAAGCCGAGTGGCTACACCTTC.

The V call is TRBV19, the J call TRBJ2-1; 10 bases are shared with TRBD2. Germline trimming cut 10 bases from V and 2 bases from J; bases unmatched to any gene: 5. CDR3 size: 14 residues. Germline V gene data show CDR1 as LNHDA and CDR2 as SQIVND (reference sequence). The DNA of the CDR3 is TGTGCCACTGAGCGGGGGGGAACCTACAATGAGCAGTTCTTC. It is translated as CATERGGTYNEQFF.

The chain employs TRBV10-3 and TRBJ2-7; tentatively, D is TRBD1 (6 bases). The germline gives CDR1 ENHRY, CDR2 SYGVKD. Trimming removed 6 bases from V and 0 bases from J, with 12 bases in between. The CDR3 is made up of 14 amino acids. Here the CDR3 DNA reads TGTGCCATCAGGGGGGCAGGAAACTCCTACGAGCAGTACTTC. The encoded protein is CAIRGAGNSYEQYF.

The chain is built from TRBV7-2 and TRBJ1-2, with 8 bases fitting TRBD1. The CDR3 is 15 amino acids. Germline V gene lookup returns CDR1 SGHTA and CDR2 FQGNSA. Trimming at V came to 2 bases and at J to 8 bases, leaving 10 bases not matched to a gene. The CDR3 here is CASSLRVSTGDGYTF. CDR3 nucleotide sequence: TGTGCCAGCAGCTTAAGGGTCTCGACAGGGGACGGCTACACCTTC. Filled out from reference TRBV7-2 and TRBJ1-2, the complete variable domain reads GAGVSQSPSNKVTEKGKDVELRCDPISGHTALYWYRQSLGQGLEFLIYFQGNSAPDKSGLPSDRFSAERTGGSVSTLTIQRTQQEDSAVYLCASSLRVSTGDGYTFGSGTRLTVV.

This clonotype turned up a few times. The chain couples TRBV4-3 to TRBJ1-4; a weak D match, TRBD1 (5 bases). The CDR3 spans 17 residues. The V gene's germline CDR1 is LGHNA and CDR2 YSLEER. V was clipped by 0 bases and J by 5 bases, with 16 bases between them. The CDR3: CASSQDLWNGQNEKLFF. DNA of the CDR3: TGCGCCAGCAGCCAAGATCTTTGGAACGGACAAAATGAAAAACTGTTTTTT.

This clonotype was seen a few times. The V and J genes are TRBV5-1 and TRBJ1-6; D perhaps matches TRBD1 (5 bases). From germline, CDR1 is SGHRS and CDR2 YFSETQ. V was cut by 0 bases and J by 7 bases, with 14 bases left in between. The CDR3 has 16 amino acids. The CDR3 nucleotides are TGCGCCAGCAGCTTGGAGAATGGGGGAATAAATTCACCCCTCCACTTT. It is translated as CASSLENGGINSPLHF.

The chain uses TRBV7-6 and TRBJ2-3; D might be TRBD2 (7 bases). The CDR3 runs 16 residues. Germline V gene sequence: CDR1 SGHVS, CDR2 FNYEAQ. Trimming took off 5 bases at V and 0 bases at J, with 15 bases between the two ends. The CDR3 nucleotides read TGTGCCAGCAGCCTATTCGCGGGGGCTAGCACAGATACGCAGTATTTT. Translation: CASSLFAGASTDTQYF.

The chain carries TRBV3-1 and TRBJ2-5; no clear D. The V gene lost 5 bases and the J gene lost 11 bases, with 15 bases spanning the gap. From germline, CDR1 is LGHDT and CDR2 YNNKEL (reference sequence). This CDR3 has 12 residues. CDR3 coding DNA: TGTGCCAGCAGCTCCACGCCCGAAGAGCAGTACTTC. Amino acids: CASSSTPEEQYF.

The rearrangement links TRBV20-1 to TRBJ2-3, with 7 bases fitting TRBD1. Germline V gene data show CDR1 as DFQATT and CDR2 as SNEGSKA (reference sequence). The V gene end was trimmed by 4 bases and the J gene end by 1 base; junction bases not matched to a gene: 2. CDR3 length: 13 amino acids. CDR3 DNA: TGCAGTGCTAATACAGGGGGCACAGATACGCAGTATTTT. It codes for CSANTGGTDTQYF.

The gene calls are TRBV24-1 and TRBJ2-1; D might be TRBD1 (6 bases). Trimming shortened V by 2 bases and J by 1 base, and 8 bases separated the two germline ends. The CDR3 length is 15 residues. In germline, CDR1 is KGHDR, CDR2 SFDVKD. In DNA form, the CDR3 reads TGTGCCACCAGTGATTCAGGGGCGTCCTACAATGAGCAGTTCTTC. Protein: CATSDSGASYNEQFF.

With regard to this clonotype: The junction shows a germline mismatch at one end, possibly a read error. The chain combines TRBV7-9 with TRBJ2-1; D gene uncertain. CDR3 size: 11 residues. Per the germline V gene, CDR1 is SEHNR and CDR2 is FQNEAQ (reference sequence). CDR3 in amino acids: CACRYNNEQFF. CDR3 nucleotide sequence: TGTGCCTGCAGGTATAACAATGAGCAGTTCTTC.